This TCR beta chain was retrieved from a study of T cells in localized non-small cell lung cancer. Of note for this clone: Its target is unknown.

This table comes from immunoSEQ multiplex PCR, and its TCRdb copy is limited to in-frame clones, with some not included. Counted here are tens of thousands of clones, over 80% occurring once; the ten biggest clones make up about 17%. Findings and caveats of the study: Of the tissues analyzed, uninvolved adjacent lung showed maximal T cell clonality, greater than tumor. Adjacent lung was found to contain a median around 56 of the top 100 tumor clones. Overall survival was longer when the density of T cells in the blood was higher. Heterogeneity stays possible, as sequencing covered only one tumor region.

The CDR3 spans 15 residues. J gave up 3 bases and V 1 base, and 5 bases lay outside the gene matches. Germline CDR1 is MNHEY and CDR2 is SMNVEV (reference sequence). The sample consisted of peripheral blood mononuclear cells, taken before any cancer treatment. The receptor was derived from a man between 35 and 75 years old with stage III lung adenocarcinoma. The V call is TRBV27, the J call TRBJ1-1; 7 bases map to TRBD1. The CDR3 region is CASSLFPGGDTEAFF. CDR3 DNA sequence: TGTGCCAGCAGTTTATTTCCAGGGGGAGACACTGAAGCTTTCTTT.